This T cell receptor beta chain was sequenced during a study of response to subunit inactivated influenza vaccine. CDR1 is DFQATT, CDR2 SNEGSKA, per germline (reference sequence). The CDR3 runs 15 residues. The ends lost 0 bases at V and 6 bases at J; junction bases unmatched: 5. Concerning this clonotype itself: The antigen is unknown.

Study-level findings and limits: The authors put forward the suggestion that each seasonal influenza vaccination may bring in only a limited number of new T cells.

MiXCR, applied by TCRdb to the RT-PCR reads, yields one record per CDR3 protein. Of around 540,000 distinct CDR3 sequences listed, approximately 12% are singletons. The receptor was derived from a man aged 50-60 years who received an inactivated influenza vaccine. The rearrangement uses TRBV20-1 and TRBJ2-7; 13 bases match TRBD2. The sample consisted of PBMCs from blood, taken on the day of vaccination. The CDR3 loop is CSARDLGTSGTEQYF. Written as DNA, the CDR3 is TGCAGTGCTAGAGATTTGGGGACTAGCGGGACCGAGCAGTACTTC.